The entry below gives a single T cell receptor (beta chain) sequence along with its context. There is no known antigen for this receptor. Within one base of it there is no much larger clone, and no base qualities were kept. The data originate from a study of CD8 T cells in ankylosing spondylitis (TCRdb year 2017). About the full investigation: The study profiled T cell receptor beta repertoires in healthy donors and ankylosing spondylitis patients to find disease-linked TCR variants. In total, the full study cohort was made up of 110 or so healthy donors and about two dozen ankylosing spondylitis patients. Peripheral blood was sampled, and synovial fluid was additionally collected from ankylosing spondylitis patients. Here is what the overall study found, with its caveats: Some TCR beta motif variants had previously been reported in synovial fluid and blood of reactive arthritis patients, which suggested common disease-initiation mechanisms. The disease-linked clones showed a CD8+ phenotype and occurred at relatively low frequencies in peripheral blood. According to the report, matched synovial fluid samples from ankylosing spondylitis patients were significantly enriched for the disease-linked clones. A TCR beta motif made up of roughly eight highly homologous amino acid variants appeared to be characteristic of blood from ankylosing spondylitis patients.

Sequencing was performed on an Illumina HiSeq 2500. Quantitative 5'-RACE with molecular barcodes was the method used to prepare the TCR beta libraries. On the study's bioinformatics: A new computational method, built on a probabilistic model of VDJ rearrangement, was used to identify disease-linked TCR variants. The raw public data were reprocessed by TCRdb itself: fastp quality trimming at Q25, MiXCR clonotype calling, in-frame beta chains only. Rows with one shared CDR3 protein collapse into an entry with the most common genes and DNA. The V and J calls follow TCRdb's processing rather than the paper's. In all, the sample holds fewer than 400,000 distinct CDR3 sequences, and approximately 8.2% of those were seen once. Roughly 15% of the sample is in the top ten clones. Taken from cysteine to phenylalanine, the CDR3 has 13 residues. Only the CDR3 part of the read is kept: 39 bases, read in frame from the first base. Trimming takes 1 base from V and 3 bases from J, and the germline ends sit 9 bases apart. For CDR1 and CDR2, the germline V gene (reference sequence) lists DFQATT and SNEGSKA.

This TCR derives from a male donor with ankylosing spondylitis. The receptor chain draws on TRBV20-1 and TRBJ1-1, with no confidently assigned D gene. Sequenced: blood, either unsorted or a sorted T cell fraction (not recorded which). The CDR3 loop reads CSARANQDTEAFF. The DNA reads TGCAGTGCTAGAGCCAACCAGGACACTGAAGCTTTCTTT.